The T cell receptor beta chain described here comes from a study of T cell responses to AZD1222 COVID-19 vaccine. As concerns this clone: As yet, its antigen is unknown.

The V gene lost 5 bases and the J gene lost 7 bases, with 17 bases spanning the gap. Looked up from germline, CDR1 is DFQATT and CDR2 is SNEGSKA (reference sequence). This CDR3 comprises 13 residues. Overall study findings and caveats: Spike-specific TCRs gained breadth and depth after people received two AZD1222 doses.

Clones were sequenced by immunoSEQ multiplex PCR, and TCRdb holds only the in-frame ones, with some missing. The sample shows roughly 160,000 clones, roughly 88% of them seen only once. The source material was peripheral blood, sampled 28 days after the second AZD1222 dose. The origin of this receptor is an adult who received the AZD1222 COVID-19 vaccine. This rearrangement joins TRBV20-1 to TRBJ1-2, with D hard to call. The CDR3 is CSAGARVQAGYTF. The CDR3, as DNA: TGCAGTGCTGGTGCGCGCGTTCAGGCTGGCTACACCTTC.